This T cell receptor beta chain was identified in a study of radiotherapy plus CTLA-4 blockade in lung cancer. Study-wide context: Objective responses were recorded in about 17% of patients, with disease control recorded in about 30%. The study's findings and limits: Reported findings show early blood T cell clone dynamics, with interferon-beta, best predicted response. There was expansion of tumor-derived TCR clones in blood after radiotherapy plus ipilimumab.

Turning to this clone: The target antigen is unknown. The junction shows a germline mismatch at one end, possibly a read error.

The study gave focal radiation plus ipilimumab CTLA-4 blockade to patients with chemo-refractory metastatic non-small-cell lung cancer. This table comes from immunoSEQ multiplex PCR, and its TCRdb copy is limited to in-frame clones, with some not included. Of tens of thousands of clones listed, approximately 68% were seen once; the top ten hold approximately 9.9%. This sequence originates from a human donor with non-small cell lung cancer who had stable disease on radiotherapy plus ipilimumab. The source material was peripheral blood, sampled from a patient treated with radiotherapy plus ipilimumab.

Here the CDR3 reads CASSLDRAKNF. CDR3 DNA sequence: TGTGCCAGCAGCCTCGACAGGGCTAAGAACTTC. The V and J genes are TRBV2 and TRBJ2-7; 7 bases agree with TRBD1. The CDR3 extends over 11 amino acids. Germline loops: CDR1 SNHLY, CDR2 FYNNEI.